These T cell receptor beta chains were read from a single sample in a study of blood T cell repertoires in COVID-19. The repertoire was sequenced with immunoSEQ multiplex PCR; TCRdb's copy has only in-frame clones and lacks some. In the table there are 150,000 or so clones, about 88% of which are singletons. Sequences were obtained from peripheral blood. The receptors come from a man in his sixties with active or convalescent COVID-19. Each CDR3 is given with its conserved first and last residue. D genes are given only for firm matches. Some rows mark clone size as missing; the rest say once, few, many or name a class of expanded clone.

clone_size j_call v_call d_call cdr3_aa cdr3_nt
- TRBJ1-2 TRBV5-4 TRBD1 CASSLVGDRGNYGYTF TGTGCCAGCAGCTTGGTCGGGGACAGGGGAAACTATGGCTACACCTTC
- TRBJ1-1 TRBV11-3 - CASSFKGDTEAFF TGTGCCAGCAGCTTCAAGGGGGACACTGAAGCTTTCTTT
- TRBJ2-7 TRBV19 - CASSLSYEQYF TGTGCCAGTAGCCTCTCCTACGAGCAGTACTTC
- TRBJ1-3 TRBV5-1 - CASSPGGRADSGNTIYF TGCGCCAGCAGCCCAGGTGGCAGGGCGGACTCTGGAAACACCATATATTTT
- TRBJ2-5 TRBV27 TRBD2 CASSPQLAGLETQYF TGTGCCAGCAGTCCTCAACTAGCGGGACTCGAGACCCAGTACTTC
- TRBJ1-5 TRBV19 TRBD1 CASSMATGANQPQHF TGTGCCAGTAGTATGGCGACAGGGGCAAATCAGCCCCAGCATTTT
- TRBJ1-5 TRBV12-3/TRBV12-4 - CASRKTGNQPQHF TGTGCCAGCAGAAAAACAGGGAATCAGCCCCAGCATTTT
- TRBJ1-4 TRBV2 - CASSVGQVNEKLFF TGTGCCAGCAGTGTTGGGCAGGTTAATGAAAAACTGTTTTTT
- TRBJ2-2 TRBV5-1 - CASSPELVAGELFF TGCGCCAGCAGCCCCGAGTTAGTAGCCGGGGAGCTGTTTTTT
few TRBJ1-2 TRBV19 TRBD1 CASSMTPGTGSGYTF TGTGCCAGTAGTATGACCCCCGGGACAGGGAGCGGCTACACCTTC
- TRBJ1-1 TRBV28 - CATTAGVPLGAFF TGTGCCACCACAGCGGGGGTCCCTCTAGGGGCTTTCTTT
- TRBJ2-1 TRBV19 TRBD2 CASSILSGSSDEQFF TGTGCCAGTAGTATACTTAGCGGGAGTAGCGATGAGCAGTTCTTC
- TRBJ1-4 TRBV30 - CAWSLNEKLFF TGTGCCTGGAGCTTAAATGAAAAACTGTTTTTT
- TRBJ2-7 TRBV7-2 - CASSSRDSYEQYF TGTGCCAGCAGCTCGCGGGACAGCTACGAGCAGTACTTC
- TRBJ1-3 TRBV20-1 - CSASLPGSGNTIYF TGCAGTGCTAGTCTGCCGGGATCTGGAAACACCATATATTTT
- TRBJ2-1 TRBV7-2 TRBD2 CASSRLAGAYNEQFF TGTGCCAGCAGCCGGCTAGCGGGGGCCTACAATGAGCAGTTCTTC